Shown below are 2 T cell receptor beta chains from a single sample sequenced in a study of blood T cell repertoires in COVID-19. The method was immunoSEQ multiplex PCR; TCRdb's version includes in-frame clones alone and lacks a portion of them. The sample yields some 110,000 clones, around 80% seen once. Specimen: peripheral blood. The source of these receptors is a man aged 80 or over with COVID-19, enrolled during active disease.

This clone turned up a few times. The gene calls are TRBV19 and TRBJ2-2; TRBD2 aligns across 10 bases. The CDR3 length is 16 residues. The germline V gene encodes CDR1 LNHDA and CDR2 SQIVND (reference sequence). Trimming cost V 1 base and J 3 bases; bases outside gene matches: 2. DNA of the CDR3: TGTGCCAGTAGTATAGTAGCGGGAGGTTACACCGGGGAGCTGTTTTTT. Translated, it gives CASSIVAGGYTGELFF.

V and J are TRBV10-1 and TRBJ2-3, with 7 bases fitting TRBD2. The J segment lost 7 bases and the V segment lost 2 bases, leaving 9 bases of the junction unmatched. The CDR3 sequence is 15 residues long. From germline, CDR1 is WNHNN and CDR2 SYGVQD (reference sequence). CDR3 in DNA: TGCGCCAGCAGTGAGCAGCTAGCGGCTCGGAATACGCAGTATTTT. Translation: CASSEQLAARNTQYF.